The source of this T cell receptor (beta chain) is a study of T cells expressing NK-cell markers. Overall study: Out of eight donors sequenced, seven tested HCMV-seropositive and the remaining one seronegative.

In germline, CDR1 is DFQATT, CDR2 SNEGSKA (reference sequence). This CDR3 has 15 amino acids. TCRdb derives one entry per CDR3 protein from the 5' RACE reads, leaving out DNA. Recorded for this sample: roughly 150,000 distinct CDR3 sequences. The material sequenced was blood T cells: a sorted CD56 or NKG2C T cell subset, CD4+ or CD8+ T cells, or bulk PBMC T cells (not recorded which). The chain uses TRBV20-1 and TRBJ2-3. The sequence was collected from a man aged 18 to 69 in good health. CDR3 residues: CSARDQVSGFDTQYF.